These 21 T cell receptor beta chains were all obtained from the same sample, sequenced in a study of blood T cell repertoires in COVID-19. TCRdb keeps only in-frame clones here, not all; method: immunoSEQ multiplex PCR. There are 180,000 or so clones in the sample; around nine tenths occur only once, and approximately 6.7% lies in the top ten. The sample was peripheral blood. These receptors all stem from a middle-aged man with acute or convalescent COVID-19.

V usage is TRBV2 and J usage is TRBJ2-6, with D perhaps TRBD2 (5 bases). The germline V and J ends were trimmed by 7 bases and 1 base, with 11 bases remaining between them. This CDR3 is built from 15 residues. Looked up from germline, CDR1 is SNHLY and CDR2 is FYNNEI. For the CDR3, the DNA is TGTGCCAGCACCTATACTAGGTCTGGGGCCAACGTCCTGACTTTC. Translated: CASTYTRSGANVLTF.

J is TRBJ2-7 and V is TRBV6-5; TRBD1 aligns across 8 bases. Germline CDR1 is MNHEY and CDR2 is SVGAGI. V trimming: 4 bases; J trimming: 6 bases; junction bases outside the gene matches: 8. CDR3 size: 14 residues. The CDR3 DNA reads as TGTGCCAGCAGTTTCCAGGACAGGGACCGCGAGCAGTACTTC. Protein: CASSFQDRDREQYF.

This clone appeared a single time. The chain links TRBV19 to TRBJ1-2, with D unclear. The CDR3 contains 14 residues. V lost 0 bases, J lost 4 bases, and 9 bases lay in between. Per germline, CDR1 LNHDA and CDR2 SQIVND (reference sequence). The CDR3 loop reads CASSIDWAAYGYTF. CDR3 nucleotides: TGTGCCAGTAGTATAGATTGGGCCGCCTATGGCTACACCTTC.

The V gene is TRBV19, the J gene TRBJ2-1, with 8 bases lining up with TRBD2. The V gene end was trimmed by 7 bases and the J gene end by 4 bases; junction bases not matched to a gene: 6. CDR1 is LNHDA and CDR2 is SQIVND in the germline V gene (reference sequence). CDR3 size: 14 residues. The CDR3 spells CASNSGEVYNEQFF. The CDR3 DNA sequence: TGTGCCAGTAATAGCGGGGAAGTTTACAATGAGCAGTTCTTC.

The chain joins TRBV5-5 to TRBJ1-5; no firm D call. Germline V gene sequence: CDR1 SGHKS, CDR2 YYEKEE (reference sequence). This CDR3 comprises 17 residues. V dropped 0 bases and J dropped 1 base, with 14 bases sitting between them. The CDR3 here is CASSLVLTLRSNQPQHF. In nucleotides, the CDR3 is TGTGCCAGCAGCTTGGTACTAACGTTGAGAAGCAATCAGCCCCAGCATTTT.

This clone has only one observation. The V gene is TRBV7-9, the J gene TRBJ2-5; D is perhaps TRBD1 (5 bases). V was trimmed by 5 bases and J by 1 base, leaving 14 bases between them. The CDR3 covers 15 residues. In germline, CDR1 is SEHNR, CDR2 FQNEAQ (reference sequence). CDR3 residues: CASSTLTGLQETQYF. In DNA, the CDR3 is TGTGCCAGCAGCACCCTCACAGGCCTCCAAGAGACCCAGTACTTC.

This chain connects TRBV5-1 to TRBJ2-3; TRBD2 might be the D (6 bases). Germline V CDR1 and CDR2: SGHRS, YFSETQ. The CDR3 covers 14 residues. Trimming left V 0 bases short and J 3 bases short, with 8 bases between. CDR3 protein: CASSLEAGTDTQYF. CDR3 bases: TGCGCCAGCAGCTTGGAGGCGGGGACAGATACGCAGTATTTT.

The chain has TRBV19 and TRBJ2-1; 13 positions match TRBD2. The CDR3 totals 14 residues. Germline CDR1 is LNHDA and CDR2 is SQIVND (reference sequence). V lost 5 bases, J lost 7 bases, and 2 bases stayed unmatched. The DNA for the CDR3 is TGTGCCAGTAGTCAGACTAGCGGGGGGAATGAGCAGTTCTTC. This sequence encodes CASSQTSGGNEQFF.

The CDR3 nucleotides are TGTGCCAGTAGTACGACGCGGACAGGAGAAAACTATGGCTACACCTTC. Its protein is CASSTTRTGENYGYTF. V and J are TRBV19 and TRBJ1-2; 7 bases align to TRBD1. The V and J ends lost 4 bases and 2 bases, in that order; junction bases with no gene match: 10. Germline CDR1 is LNHDA and CDR2 is SQIVND (reference sequence). There are 16 residues in the CDR3.

V usage is TRBV7-2 and J usage is TRBJ1-1; 7 nucleotides match TRBD1. The CDR3 is made up of 15 amino acids. The trim removed 5 bases at V and 4 bases at J, leaving 10 bases unmatched. The germline CDR1 and CDR2 sequences are SGHTA and FQGNSA. CDR3: CASSHPLRGTTEAFF. The CDR3 coding sequence is TGTGCCAGCAGCCACCCCCTCAGGGGGACCACTGAAGCTTTCTTT.

The rearrangement joins TRBV6-2 or TRBV6-3 to TRBJ1-5, with 7 nucleotides matching TRBD1. This CDR3 region has 15 residues. Germline CDR1 MNHEY, CDR2 SVGEGT. Trimming at V came to 5 bases and at J to 2 bases, leaving 6 bases not matched to a gene. The CDR3 here is CASSTGAGGNQPQHF. The CDR3 nucleotides are TGTGCCAGCAGTACAGGGGCTGGGGGCAATCAGCCCCAGCATTTT.

The DNA of the CDR3 is TGTGCCAGCAGCCCCGGCGCGGGCTTTGAAGAGACCCAGTACTTC. This encodes CASSPGAGFEETQYF. J is TRBJ2-5 and V is TRBV7-9, with a weak D call TRBD2 (5 bases). From germline, CDR1 is SEHNR and CDR2 FQNEAQ (reference sequence). This CDR3 is 15 amino acids long. Trimming cost V 5 bases and J 3 bases, with 16 bases left between them.

The gene calls are TRBV28 and TRBJ2-7; D is possibly TRBD1 (7 bases). The CDR3 runs to 13 residues. From germline, CDR1 is MDHEN and CDR2 SYDVKM. Trimming shortened V by 8 bases and J by 1 base, and 12 bases separated the two germline ends. The CDR3, as DNA: TGTGCCAGCGGGCAGGGGGGATCCTACGAGCAGTACTTC. This codes for CASGQGGSYEQYF.

The chain is built from TRBV4-2 and TRBJ1-4, with TRBD1 as a possible D gene (6 bases). V was shortened by 7 bases and J by 4 bases, with 19 bases between the two germline ends. The CDR3 spans 16 residues. The V gene's germline CDR1 is LGHNA and CDR2 YNFKEQ. The CDR3 protein is CASTPRIGQLNEKLFF. The CDR3 DNA sequence: TGTGCCAGCACCCCAAGAATAGGACAGCTTAATGAAAAACTGTTTTTT.

This rearrangement joins TRBV29-1 to TRBJ2-7; tentative D call: TRBD1 (6 bases). The CDR3 contains 11 residues. V was cut by 6 bases and J by 11 bases, with 17 bases left in between. Per germline, CDR1 SQVTM and CDR2 ANQGSEA. CDR3 region: CSVREGEAEYF. CDR3 coding DNA: TGCAGCGTCCGAGAGGGGGAAGCTGAGTACTTC.

The chain has TRBV27 and TRBJ2-7; 7 bases are a match to TRBD1. The CDR3 consists of 15 residues. Trimming at V came to 8 bases and at J to 2 bases, leaving 12 bases not matched to a gene. Germline V gene data show CDR1 as MNHEY and CDR2 as SMNVEV (reference sequence). The CDR3 loop reads CASQPLGQGAYEQYF. As DNA, the CDR3 is TGTGCCAGCCAACCCCTGGGGCAGGGGGCCTACGAGCAGTACTTC.

The chain combines TRBV3-1 (or the pseudogene TRBV3-2) with TRBJ2-1; 11 bases fit TRBD2. Looked up from germline, CDR1 is LGHDT and CDR2 is YNNKEL (reference sequence). There are 22 residues in the CDR3. V was clipped by 4 bases and J by 12 bases; unmatched bases: 32. This chain's CDR3 is CASSPRSHRGRLAGGPPQGQFF. DNA for the CDR3: TGTGCCAGCAGCCCCCGCTCCCATCGGGGCAGGCTAGCGGGGGGTCCTCCCCAGGGGCAGTTCTTC.

The chain links TRBV24-1 to TRBJ1-1; 7 bases are a match to TRBD1. CDR3 length: 11 amino acids. Trimming removed 7 bases from V and 8 bases from J; junction bases left unmatched: 3. Germline CDR1 KGHDR, CDR2 SFDVKD. The CDR3 is CATRHRGEAFF. The CDR3 DNA is TGTGCCACCAGGCACAGGGGAGAAGCTTTCTTT.

The chain combines TRBV12-5 with TRBJ1-3; D is ambiguous. The CDR3 spans 15 residues. The V gene's germline CDR1 is LGHNT and CDR2 FRNRAP. Between the trimmed V and J ends, which lost 1 base and 0 bases, there was a span of 7 bases. CDR3 nucleotides: TGTGCTAGTGGTTTGGACAGATTCTCTGGAAACACCATATATTTT. Protein product: CASGLDRFSGNTIYF.

This clone appeared once. The genes are TRBV9 and TRBJ2-2, with 7 bases fitting TRBD1. Germline V gene lookup returns CDR1 SGDLS and CDR2 YYNGEE. The CDR3 contains 15 residues. The V and J ends lost 2 bases and 3 bases, in that order; junction bases with no gene match: 4. CDR3 sequence (DNA): TGTGCCAGCAGCGTCGGGACAGTAGACACCGGGGAGCTGTTTTTT. Protein: CASSVGTVDTGELFF.

The chain combines TRBV3-1 (or the pseudogene TRBV3-2) with TRBJ2-7; tentatively, D is TRBD1 (6 bases). The CDR3 has 13 residues. The germline V gene encodes CDR1 LGHDT and CDR2 YNNKEL (reference sequence). Between the trimmed V and J ends, which lost 8 bases and 4 bases, there was a span of 15 bases. CDR3 DNA sequence: TGTGCCAGCGGAAACAGGGTATCATACGAGCAGTACTTC. It is translated as CASGNRVSYEQYF.